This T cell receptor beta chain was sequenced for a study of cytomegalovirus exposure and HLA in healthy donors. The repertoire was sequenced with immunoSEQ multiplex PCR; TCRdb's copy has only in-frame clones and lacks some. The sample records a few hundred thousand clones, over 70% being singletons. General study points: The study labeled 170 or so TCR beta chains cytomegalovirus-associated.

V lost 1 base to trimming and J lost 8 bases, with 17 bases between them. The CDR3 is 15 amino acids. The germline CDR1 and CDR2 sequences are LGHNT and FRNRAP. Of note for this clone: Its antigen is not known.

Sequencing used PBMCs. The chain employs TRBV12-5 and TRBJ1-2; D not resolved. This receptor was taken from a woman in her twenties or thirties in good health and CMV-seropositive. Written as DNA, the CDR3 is TGTGCTAGTGGTTTGGGATCCCCAGGTGGGGAAGGCTACACCTTC. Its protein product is CASGLGSPGGEGYTF.